This TCR beta chain was documented in a study of glioma-infiltrating T cells after dendritic cell vaccination (dated by TCRdb to 2015 to 2016). Describing the broader study: Of the approximately 15 glioblastoma patients in the cohort, all drawn from Phase I and II dendritic cell vaccination trials, 9 were newly diagnosed and 6 had recurrent disease. To make the vaccine, monocyte-derived dendritic cells were cultured for 6 to 8 days with IL-4 and GM-CSF and then pulsed overnight with autologous tumor lysate. Patients received three intradermal dendritic cell vaccine injections at biweekly intervals in the arm below the axilla. Survival after dendritic cell vaccination was correlated with TCR sequencing metrics, including TIL content and tumor-blood repertoire overlap. In glioblastoma patients vaccinated with dendritic cells, deep sequencing of TCR beta CDR3 regions served to measure the amount of tumor-infiltrating lymphocytes and to compare repertoires between tumor and blood. Between about 2003 and 2012, patients were given autologous tumor lysate-pulsed dendritic cell vaccination.

The full study reports these points: Longer time to progression and overall survival after dendritic cell vaccination were predicted by higher estimated pretreatment TIL content. The three-group TCR overlap response model was characterized as speculative, and prospective validation of the model was stated to be required. TCR clonality showed no direct relationship with survival, which suggests that a diverse polyclonal response may matter. The cohort was small and heterogeneous, only a few patients had full blood and tumor sets, and even fewer had initial-recurrent tumor pairs.

The CDR3 has 14 amino acids, counting the end cysteine and phenylalanine. Only CDR3 DNA remains: 42 bases, in frame from the first base. CDR1 LNHDA and CDR2 SQIVND were looked up in the germline V gene (reference sequence). Deletion took 6 bases off V and 4 bases off J, with a span of 15 bases between the germline ends. Using the immunoSEQ assay, TCRB CDR3 regions were amplified from approximately 2.1 micrograms of genomic DNA, or from all available DNA when less than that was on hand. The multiplex PCR relied on 60 forward primers for TCR V beta segments and 13 reverse primers for J beta segments. To estimate the number of reads per starting template, synthetic control templates were added to each sample at limiting dilution. Reads of 87 bp were generated by sequencing on the Illumina HiSeq System. The authors' analysis ran thus. PCR and sequencing errors were removed by a nearest neighbor algorithm that merged closely related sequences. TCR overlap was defined as the percentage of unique tumor TCR beta sequences that were also found in the peripheral blood of the same patient. TCRdb provides this immuneACCESS table in a form limited to in-frame rearrangements. Some clones are lacking; in checked studies, under half of them reflect an unresolved V gene, and why the rest are absent is not known. V, J and clone size are taken as reported in that table, and D and trimming were inferred from the DNA itself. This sample lists approximately 99,000 clones; less than 90% were detected once. The ten largest clonotypes hold about 5% of the sample.

The sample's time point, from its label and the paper: after dendritic cell vaccination, including at tumor progression/relapse. Selection of patients required sufficient residual fresh-frozen tumor tissue and over two years of available survival data. Although molecular status otherwise differed among the glioblastoma patients, no patient had an isocitrate dehydrogenase mutation. PBMC collection took place before vaccination, two weeks after the third vaccination, and at tumor progression if progression occurred. Genomic DNA was extracted with the Qiagen DNeasy Blood extraction Kit. Of note for this clone: Its antigen is currently not known. Qualities for individual bases were not recorded, and no much larger clone is one base off.

Sequencing was performed on blood, taken after dendritic cell vaccination. This receptor was identified in a human donor with glioblastoma. The rearrangement combines TRBV19 with TRBJ1-2; the D gene is perhaps TRBD1, on 5 matching bases. The CDR3 protein: CASRGGLLSYGYTF. The sequenced DNA: TGTGCCAGTAGGGGGGGGTTGCTGAGCTATGGCTACACCTTC.